A selection of T cell receptor beta chains follows, all from one sample in a study of lymphopenia after photon versus proton radiotherapy. Sequencing used immunoSEQ multiplex PCR; TCRdb keeps in-frame clones, though not all of them. The sample includes approximately 65,000 clones, around 90% seen only once; the top ten take 9.5% to 15%. The source was peripheral blood, collected from a patient treated with proton-based radiotherapy. These receptors originate from an elderly man with esophageal cancer. CDR3s include the opening cysteine and the closing phenylalanine or tryptophan. The order of the fields is clone size, J gene, V gene, D gene, CDR3 protein, CDR3 DNA. D genes are given only for firm matches. Some rows mark clone size as missing; the rest say once, few, many or name a class of expanded clone.

NA TRBJ2-6 TRBV4-1 TRBD2 CASSQDQGLAGATGANVLTF TGCGCCAGCAGCCAAGATCAAGGGCTAGCGGGAGCCACTGGGGCCAACGTCCTGACTTTC
NA TRBJ2-1 TRBV21-1 NA CASSKAPSGGPYNEQFF TGTGCCAGCAGCAAAGCGCCTAGCGGAGGCCCCTACAATGAGCAGTTCTTC
NA TRBJ2-7 TRBV6-4 NA CASSAHGGNYEQYF TGTGCCAGCAGTGCCCACGGGGGCAACTACGAGCAGTACTTC
once TRBJ1-5 TRBV15 TRBD1 CATSRGPGQGALQPQHF TGTGCCACCAGCAGAGGGCCGGGACAGGGGGCCTTACAGCCCCAGCATTTT
NA TRBJ2-3 TRBV14 NA CASSPGLSRDTQYF TGTGCCAGCAGCCCTGGACTGTCGAGGGATACGCAGTATTTT
NA TRBJ2-2 TRBV9 NA CASSGPQGTATGELFF TGTGCCAGCAGCGGACCTCAGGGTACGGCCACCGGGGAGCTGTTTTTT
NA TRBJ2-7 TRBV10-3 NA CAISESTTVYEQYF TGTGCCATCAGTGAGTCTACAACAGTCTACGAGCAGTACTTC
NA TRBJ2-5 TRBV11-2 TRBD2 CASSLDGLAEETQYF TGTGCCAGCAGCTTAGATGGACTAGCGGAAGAGACCCAGTACTTC
NA TRBJ1-2 TRBV7-9 NA CASREDGPNYGYTF TGTGCCAGCAGGGAAGACGGCCCCAACTATGGCTACACCTTC
NA TRBJ1-5 TRBV30 NA CAWSVKIVNQPQHF TGTGCCTGGAGTGTTAAAATAGTCAATCAGCCCCAGCATTTT
NA TRBJ2-1 TRBV4-3 NA CASSQDVGDPEQFF TGCGCCAGCAGCCAAGATGTGGGAGATCCTGAGCAGTTCTTC
NA TRBJ1-4 TRBV7-9 NA CASSLSGTGEKLFF TGTGCCAGCAGCTTGTCGGGGACGGGGGAAAAACTGTTTTTT
NA TRBJ2-7 TRBV11-2 TRBD1 CASSFLDREGYEQYF TGTGCCAGCAGCTTTCTCGACAGGGAAGGCTACGAGCAGTACTTC
NA TRBJ2-5 TRBV19 NA CASSPSFIETQYF TGTGCCAGTAGTCCCTCGTTTATAGAGACCCAGTACTTC
few TRBJ1-1 TRBV7-9 NA CASSLASRGEAFF TGTGCCAGCAGCTTAGCATCGAGAGGGGAGGCTTTCTTT
NA TRBJ1-4 TRBV5-4 NA CASSLEAGDEKLFF TGTGCCAGCAGCTTGGAGGCTGGCGATGAAAAACTGTTTTTT
few TRBJ1-6 TRBV30 NA CAWGLGRRSPLHF TGTGCCTGGGGTCTAGGGAGGAGATCACCCCTCCACTTT